This entry lists 10 T cell receptor beta chains sequenced from one sample in a study of blood T cell repertoires in COVID-19. Using immunoSEQ multiplex PCR, the repertoire was profiled, and TCRdb retains in-frame clones only, with some absent. The repertoire includes some 190,000 clones, approximately 80% of them detected once, and about 4.3% sits in the top ten. Sequenced sample: PBMCs or T cells enriched from blood (not recorded which). Source of these receptors: a man aged 25 to 40 with acute COVID-19.

This sequence joins TRBV27 and TRBJ1-1; a possible D gene is TRBD1 (5 bases). The germline V gene encodes CDR1 MNHEY and CDR2 SMNVEV (reference sequence). The CDR3 is 14 residues long. Deletions cut 3 bases from V and 1 base from J, with 9 bases between. CDR3 coding DNA: TGTGCCAGCAGTTTCCAGGGAGGGAACACTGAAGCTTTCTTT. Protein: CASSFQGGNTEAFF.

V gene TRBV15 combines with J gene TRBJ1-2; no reliable D call. The CDR3 has 14 residues. The ends were cut back, 0 bases at V and 8 bases at J, with 13 bases in the middle. Germline V gives CDR1 LNHNV, CDR2 YYDKDF (reference sequence). The CDR3 region has the DNA TGTGCCACCAGCAGAGATCTAGACCGGCAAGGCTACACCTTC. Translation: CATSRDLDRQGYTF. Full variable domain (outside the CDR3, taken from reference TRBV15 and TRBJ1-2): DAMVIQNPRYQVTQFGKPVTLSCSQTLNHNVMYWYQQKSSQAPKLLFHYYDKDFNNEADTPDNFQSRRPNTSFCFLDIRSPGLGDTAMYLCATSRDLDRQGYTFGSGTRLTVV.

This clone was picked up a small number of times. The rearrangement uses TRBV5-1 and TRBJ2-5; D is unresolved. The germline V gene encodes CDR1 SGHRS and CDR2 YFSETQ. V was cut by 0 bases and J by 5 bases, with 8 bases left in between. The CDR3 covers 13 residues. CDR3 DNA: TGCGCCAGCAGCTTGGCGCCGAGGGAGACCCAGTACTTC. Translation gives CASSLAPRETQYF.

The chain is built from TRBV24-1 and TRBJ2-1; TRBD1 might be the D (6 bases). CDR3 length: 16 amino acids. The V gene's germline CDR1 is KGHDR and CDR2 SFDVKD. V was trimmed by 2 bases and J by 6 bases, leaving 16 bases between them. Here the CDR3 DNA reads TGTGCCACCAGTGATTCGGCGACAGGTGTGGGCAATGAGCAGTTCTTC. Its protein product is CATSDSATGVGNEQFF.

The chain employs TRBV5-6 and TRBJ2-7, with 8 bases that match TRBD2. Trimming at V came to 5 bases and at J to 6 bases, leaving 7 bases not matched to a gene. The CDR3 contains 13 residues. Germline V gives CDR1 SGHDT, CDR2 YYEEEE. CDR3 sequence (DNA): TGTGCCAGCAGTCCCGGGACTAGTAGCGAGCAGTACTTC. This encodes CASSPGTSSEQYF.

V and J are TRBV6-5 and TRBJ1-2; D perhaps matches TRBD1 (5 bases). The germline V and J ends were trimmed by 0 bases and 8 bases, with 13 bases remaining between them. CDR1 and CDR2 from the germline V gene are MNHEY and SVGAGI. This CDR3 contains 14 residues. CDR3 loop: CASSYSLGGSGYTF. CDR3 nucleotide sequence: TGTGCCAGCAGTTACTCGCTCGGGGGGTCCGGCTACACCTTC.

J is TRBJ2-7 and V is TRBV6-2 or TRBV6-3; D may be TRBD2 (5 bases). CDR1 MNHEY and CDR2 SVGEGT come from the germline V gene. The ends were cut back, 0 bases at V and 3 bases at J, with 9 bases in the middle. CDR3 length equals 14 residues. The DNA for the CDR3 is TGTGCCAGCAGTTACTCGACGGGATTCTACGAGCAGTACTTC. Its protein is CASSYSTGFYEQYF.

V usage is TRBV2 and J usage is TRBJ1-2, with D perhaps matching TRBD1 (5 bases). Germline V lookup: CDR1 SNHLY, CDR2 FYNNEI. This CDR3 has 13 residues. The germline V and J ends were trimmed by 6 bases and 1 base, with 9 bases remaining between them. The CDR3, as DNA: TGTGCCAGCAGCCTGACAGTTAACTATGGCTACACCTTC. It translates to CASSLTVNYGYTF.

This clone was detected only once. Germline and junction disagree at one end, which may indicate a read error. The chain uses TRBV19 and TRBJ1-5; D gene ambiguous. The CDR3 contains 15 residues. Germline CDR1 reads LNHDA; CDR2 reads SQIVND (reference sequence). CDR3 region: CASSIPSEGNQPQHF. The CDR3 DNA is TGTGCCAGTAGTATCCCCTCCGAGGGCAACCAGCCCCAGCATTTT. Full variable domain (missing parts from reference TRBV19 and TRBJ1-5): DGGITQSPKYLFRKEGQNVTLSCEQNLNHDAMYWYRQDPGQGLRLIYYSQIVNDFQKGDIAEGYSVSREKKESFPLTVTSAQKNPTAFYLCASSIPSEGNQPQHFGDGTRLSIL.

This chain uses TRBV27 with TRBJ2-6, with a tentative D call TRBD1 (5 bases). V was cut by 4 bases and J by 0 bases, with 13 bases left in between. In germline, CDR1 is MNHEY, CDR2 SMNVEV (reference sequence). This CDR3 contains 17 residues. CDR3 region: CASSSLDSYSGANVLTF. The CDR3 coding sequence is TGTGCCAGCAGTTCGCTAGACAGTTACTCTGGGGCCAACGTCCTGACTTTC.